The 18 T cell receptor beta chains listed next were all sequenced from one sample in a study of blood T cell repertoires in COVID-19. Clones were sequenced by immunoSEQ multiplex PCR, and TCRdb holds only the in-frame ones, with some missing. Among about 240,000 clones, roughly 80% were seen once, and the ten largest hold 3.4%. Sequenced sample: peripheral blood. These receptors all come from a woman aged 18-29 years with acute or convalescent COVID-19.

The chain is built from TRBV7-2 and TRBJ2-5; 8 bases match TRBD2. Germline values: CDR1 SGHTA, CDR2 FQGNSA. V trimming: 3 bases; J trimming: 4 bases; junction bases outside the gene matches: 13. The CDR3 contains 17 residues. Here the CDR3 reads CASSFNGRGLVRETQYF. The CDR3 coding sequence is TGTGCCAGCAGCTTTAACGGGAGGGGATTGGTTAGAGAGACCCAGTACTTC.

The genes are TRBV6-1 and TRBJ1-1, with 8 bases aligning to TRBD1. The V gene's germline CDR1 is MNHNS and CDR2 SASEGT. The CDR3 covers 14 residues. After removal of 6 bases from V and 4 bases from J, the junction contained 7 bases not matched to a gene. CDR3 in DNA: TGTGCCAGCAGCCTACAGGGGGGAAGCACTGAAGCTTTCTTT. It codes for CASSLQGGSTEAFF.

This clone was observed a single time. The rearrangement uses TRBV15 and TRBJ2-1; the D is unclear. The germline V gene encodes CDR1 LNHNV and CDR2 YYDKDF (reference sequence). This CDR3 has 15 amino acids. The V end lost 0 bases, the J end lost 5 bases, and 11 bases lay between the germline ends. The CDR3 is CATSRDWRRNNEQFF. CDR3 DNA sequence: TGTGCCACCAGCAGAGATTGGAGACGTAACAATGAGCAGTTCTTC.

The chain combines TRBV5-1 with TRBJ1-1, with a possible D match to TRBD1 (5 bases). This CDR3 comprises 13 residues. V was cut by 5 bases and J by 4 bases, with 12 bases left in between. CDR1 is SGHRS and CDR2 is YFSETQ in the germline V gene. Here the CDR3 DNA reads TGCGCCAGCAGAGGCGAAGGGGCCACTGAAGCTTTCTTT. This sequence encodes CASRGEGATEAFF.

The chain uses TRBV11-1 and TRBJ2-6; unclear D gene. CDR3 size: 16 residues. Germline V gene sequence: CDR1 SGHAT, CDR2 FQDESV (reference sequence). The V gene lost 5 bases and the J gene lost 1 base, with 12 bases spanning the gap. In nucleotides, the CDR3 is TGTGCCAGCAGCCCCATCGAGAGTTCTGGGGCCAACGTCCTGACTTTC. It translates to CASSPIESSGANVLTF.

V and J are TRBV11-3 and TRBJ2-3; D gene ambiguous. This CDR3 is 13 amino acids long. The germline V and J ends were trimmed by 4 bases and 4 bases, with 9 bases remaining between them. Germline V gives CDR1 SGHNT, CDR2 YENEEA. CDR3 sequence reads: CASSYFSADTQYF. CDR3 bases: TGTGCCAGCAGCTACTTCTCGGCAGATACGCAGTATTTT.

This chain uses TRBV11-3 with TRBJ2-2; maybe TRBD2 (6 bases). Trimming took 0 bases from V and 1 from J, leaving 9 bases between them. This CDR3 is 16 amino acids long. Germline-derived CDR1 and CDR2 are SGHNT and YENEEA. The DNA for the CDR3 is TGTGCCAGCAGCTTAGATCAGGGAGGGAACACCGGGGAGCTGTTTTTT. This codes for CASSLDQGGNTGELFF.

The genes are TRBV9 and TRBJ2-7; 9 nucleotides line up with TRBD2. CDR3 length: 16 amino acids. Trimming cost V 0 bases and J 4 bases; bases outside gene matches: 8. The germline gives CDR1 SGDLS, CDR2 YYNGEE. The CDR3 region is CASSVDASGTRYEQYF. The CDR3 coding sequence is TGTGCCAGCAGCGTAGATGCTAGCGGGACGAGATACGAGCAGTACTTC.

The chain combines TRBV6-5 with TRBJ1-1; the D gene is possibly TRBD1 (5 bases). The CDR3 covers 15 residues. V lost 5 bases and J 3 bases, leaving 16 bases between the germline ends. CDR1 is MNHEY, CDR2 SVGAGI, per germline. As DNA, the CDR3 is TGTGCCAGCAGTAGGGGAGGGAATGCAGACACTGAAGCTTTCTTT. Encoded protein: CASSRGGNADTEAFF.

The V call is TRBV18, the J call TRBJ1-3; no clear D gene. The CDR3 totals 15 residues. Trimming cost V 3 bases and J 0 bases, with 9 bases left between them. Germline V gives CDR1 KGHSH, CDR2 LQKENI. CDR3 coding DNA: TGTGCCAGCTCACCGCGGCCGGACTCTGGAAACACCATATATTTT. It translates to CASSPRPDSGNTIYF.

J is TRBJ1-6 and V is TRBV4-2; no reliable D call. The CDR3 loop spans 17 amino acids. V lost 0 bases and J lost 9, with 18 bases in between. The germline V gene encodes CDR1 LGHNA and CDR2 YNFKEQ. CDR3: CASSQDAGSSLGSPLHF. The CDR3, as DNA: TGTGCCAGCAGCCAAGATGCGGGGAGCAGTTTGGGTTCACCCCTCCACTTT.

The genes are TRBV4-3 and TRBJ1-3; unclear D gene. Looked up from germline, CDR1 is LGHNA and CDR2 is YSLEER. The V end was cut by 0 bases, the J end by 0 bases, with 9 bases between. The CDR3 length is 16 residues. The CDR3 loop is CASSQDATNSGNTIYF. For the CDR3, the DNA is TGCGCCAGCAGCCAAGATGCCACAAACTCTGGAAACACCATATATTTT.

V usage is TRBV7-2 and J usage is TRBJ1-1; no clear D gene. V was trimmed by 2 bases and J by 0 bases, leaving 10 bases between them. The CDR3 is 15 amino acids. Germline lookup yields CDR1 SGHTA and CDR2 FQGNSA. CDR3 sequence (DNA): TGTGCCAGCAGCTTAAGTAACCCTATGAACACTGAAGCTTTCTTT. It codes for CASSLSNPMNTEAFF.

This chain links TRBV25-1 with TRBJ2-3; D might be TRBD2 (5 bases). Trimming took 1 base from V and 4 from J, leaving 15 bases between them. This CDR3 spans 16 amino acids. Germline lookup yields CDR1 MGHDK and CDR2 SYGVNS. The CDR3 nucleotides are TGTGCCAGCAGTGAATGGGGTAGCGTGAGCGCAGATACGCAGTATTTT. Protein sequence: CASSEWGSVSADTQYF. Full variable domain (rest looked up from reference TRBV25-1 and TRBJ2-3): EADIYQTPRYLVIGTGKKITLECSQTMGHDKMYWYQQDPGMELHLIHYSYGVNSTEKGDLSSESTVSRIRTEHFPLTLESARPSHTSQYLCASSEWGSVSADTQYFGPGTRLTVL.

J is TRBJ2-1 and V is TRBV6-2 or TRBV6-3, with TRBD2 as a possible D gene (6 bases). Germline V gives CDR1 MNHEY, CDR2 SVGEGT. The CDR3 runs to 15 residues. The V and J ends lost 2 bases and 6 bases respectively, with 14 bases between them. The CDR3 DNA sequence: TGTGCCAGCAGTTACCTCGGGAGTTTCGTCAATGAGCAGTTCTTC. Translation gives CASSYLGSFVNEQFF.

V is TRBV11-2 and J is TRBJ2-3; D possibly corresponds to TRBD1 (5 bases). The CDR3 runs 16 residues. The V end lost 6 bases, the J end lost 1 base, and 17 bases lay between the germline ends. Germline V gene data show CDR1 as SGHAT and CDR2 as FQNNGV. CDR3 in amino acids: CASSLLRGTGTDTQYF. The CDR3 region has the DNA TGTGCCAGCAGTTTGTTAAGGGGAACCGGCACAGATACGCAGTATTTT.

This chain links TRBV11-2 with TRBJ2-7; 13 bases agree with TRBD2. The trim removed 4 bases at V and 1 base at J, leaving 4 bases unmatched. The CDR3 extends over 16 amino acids. Germline V gives CDR1 SGHAT, CDR2 FQNNGV. In DNA form, the CDR3 reads TGTGCCAGCAGCTCATGGACTAGCGGGGGATCCTACGAGCAGTACTTC. Translation: CASSSWTSGGSYEQYF.

A few counts support this clone. This chain uses TRBV28 with TRBJ2-3; 15 nucleotides line up with TRBD2. The ends lost 2 bases at V and 4 bases at J; junction bases unmatched: 10. Germline CDR1 MDHEN, CDR2 SYDVKM. This CDR3 is 19 amino acids long. The chain's CDR3 is CASSLAGLAGGLEADTQYF. CDR3 in DNA: TGTGCCAGCAGTTTAGCGGGACTAGCGGGAGGTTTAGAGGCAGATACGCAGTATTTT. The entire variable domain, with the rest obtained from reference TRBV28 and TRBJ2-3, is as follows: DVKVTQSSRYLVKRTGEKVFLECVQDMDHENMFWYRQDPGLGLRLIYFSYDVKMKEKGDIPEGYSVSREKKERFSLILESASTNQTSMYLCASSLAGLAGGLEADTQYFGPGTRLTVL.